This entry is about one TCR beta chain. The sample is drawn from a study of blood T cell repertoires in COVID-19. The wider study: Material from acute and convalescent COVID-19 was sourced from the United States, Italy and Spain.

Per the authors' pipeline: It was from reference gene primer amplification that nucleated cell counts were estimated. Clones were sequenced by immunoSEQ multiplex PCR, and TCRdb holds only the in-frame ones, with some missing. For V, J and clone size, that table is used; D and trimming come from the DNA. Of 350,000 or so clones in the sample, approximately 88% were seen once. V was shortened by 5 bases and J by 8 bases, with 18 bases between the two germline ends. The CDR3 has 14 residues. Germline V gene sequence: CDR1 LNHDA, CDR2 SQIVND (reference sequence). J is TRBJ1-2 and V is TRBV19, with D unresolved. This TCR derives from a woman aged 25 to 39 with COVID-19, enrolled during active disease. Sequencing was done on a sample of peripheral blood. Here the CDR3 DNA reads TGTGCCAGTAGTGCACCCCAGGATGATTGGGGCTACACCTTC. Protein sequence: CASSAPQDDWGYTF.